Sequencing of this TCR beta chain was carried out in a study of lymphopenia after photon versus proton radiotherapy. Whole-study results and caveats: Photon-treated patients lost naive T cells and TCR diversity; proton-treated stayed stable. After the lymphocyte nadir, photon-treated repertoires showed oligoclonal expansion, especially of CD8+ Temra cells. Post-nadir TCR diversity decline inversely tracked overall survival among those who died.

Method: immunoSEQ multiplex PCR; TCRdb's copy keeps in-frame clones and lacks some. The sample contains some 25,000 clones, 83% of which appear only once. The V gene end was trimmed by 10 bases and the J gene end by 2 bases; junction bases not matched to a gene: 8. CDR3 size: 14 residues. Looked up from germline, CDR1 is SGHRS and CDR2 is YFSETQ. A note on this clone: Its antigen is still unknown.

This receptor was identified in a woman aged 45-59 years with pancreatic cancer. The chain employs TRBV5-1 and TRBJ2-7; 11 positions match TRBD2. This specimen was peripheral blood, taken from a patient treated with photon-based radiotherapy. CDR3 in DNA: TGCGCCTTCCAACCGGGACTAGCGGCCTACGAGCAGTACTTC. Translated: CAFQPGLAAYEQYF.